This T cell receptor (beta chain) was identified in a study of prognosis after radiotherapy for stage I lung cancer (dated by TCRdb to the early 2020s). Looking at the study overall: Between early 2018 and January 2019, 20 or so stage I NSCLC patients were enrolled in Nanjing, China. Stage I lung tumors that were newly diagnosed and primary were found in some 15 patients, while a handful of patients had oligometastatic NSCLC after surgical resection of the primary tumor. Every patient was regarded as medically inoperable, because of comorbidities in eleven to twelve cases and refusal of surgery in over five cases. Ages in the cohort of approximately 13 men and more than five women ranged from roughly 50 to 95 years, with a median of 74. Squamous cell carcinoma histology was identified in roughly 7 patients, and adenocarcinoma histology was identified in around 13 patients. Image-guided IMRT or VMAT was used to deliver SBRT in 3 to 5 fractions at a biologically effective dose of at least 100 Gy. No patient received concurrent therapy alongside SBRT. Distant metastases were developed by four of the 19 patients after SBRT, at a median of 7 months, whereas no significant progression was observed in the other 15 patients. Peripheral blood TCR beta repertoires were profiled in stage I NSCLC patients before and after stereotactic body radiotherapy, and the study then linked these repertoires to distant failure. For each of the 20 or so patients, one blood sample was taken before SBRT and one after, so the study sequenced around 40 samples in total. Results and caveats for the whole study, not just this receptor: After SBRT, the number of unique TCR clones decreased (median approximately 10,000 before versus several thousand after; Wilcoxon paired P=0.011). Differences by metastasis status were reportedly seen in TRBV and TRBJ usage frequencies, involving two V genes at baseline and, after SBRT, nine V genes and two J genes. Post-SBRT Shannon entropy and its change from baseline were lower in patients who developed distant metastases; baseline Shannon entropy was not associated with metastases. The study was limited by its small cohort and short follow-up, and the findings require independent validation. Tumor specificity of expanded TCR clones was not determined. All reported P values were unadjusted for multiple comparisons.

There are many counts of this clonotype. Its antigen is currently not known. No qualities accompany the bases; no much larger clone lies one base away. Two rounds of multiplex PCR were used to amplify the TCR beta CDR3 region from genomic DNA. In the first round of PCR, primers specific to each TRBV and TRBJ gene were used, and the primer sequences are filed in Chinese patent CN105087789A. The second PCR round used universal primers. The Roche High Pure PCR Template Preparation Kit was used to extract genomic DNA from frozen PBMCs. Libraries were sequenced paired-end with 151 bp reads on an Illumina HiSeq 3000. On the authors' methods: CutAdapt was used to remove raw reads lacking the multiplex PCR primer sequences. High-quality paired reads were merged into contigs with PEAR. By alignment to reference sequences, MiXCR assigned TRB V, D and J gene segments to each contig. To remove sequencing errors, CDR3 sequences were clustered according to base quality and sequence similarity. Diversity was calculated as Shannon entropy divided by the natural log of the number of productive TCR sequences. To get clonality, Shannon entropy was divided by the natural log of the number of unique clonotypes, and that result was subtracted from one. The Youden index of ROC curves was used to select progression-free survival cut-offs for repertoire metrics, and analyses were performed in R 3.5.3. TCRdb reran the public reads through fastp at Q25 and MiXCR, keeping productive beta chains. One record per CDR3 amino acid sequence lists the most common genes and DNA. The V and J calls and clone size are TCRdb's, not the authors'. A total of some 25,000 distinct CDR3 sequences appear in this sample, around 36% of them only once. The top ten constitute 62% of the sample.

V and J are trimmed by 2 bases and 5 bases, and the gene matches miss 11 bases of the junction. The CDR3 holds 16 amino acids from the cysteine to the phenylalanine. Only CDR3 DNA remains: 48 bases, in frame from the first base. A history of other malignancies or of prior chemotherapy or radiotherapy was absent in all patients, and node-negative disease was shown on CT and PET/CT in all patients. At each of the two time points, 5 to 6 milliliters of peripheral venous blood were collected into EDTA tubes. PBMCs were isolated by Ficoll-Paque Plus density-gradient centrifugation. Immediately after collection, samples were stored at -80 degrees C until analysis.

The source was PBMCs, collected before or after stereotactic body radiation therapy (not recorded which). The rearranged chain carries TRBV12-3 or TRBV12-4 and TRBJ2-5; TRBD2 fits 7 bases in the junction. This TCR came from a donor at least 50 years old with non-small cell lung cancer. Here the CDR3 is given as CASSLRQGLAVETQYF. Here is the DNA: TGTGCCAGCAGTTTAAGGCAAGGGCTAGCGGTTGAGACCCAGTACTTC.